This T cell receptor (beta chain) was sequenced during a study of cytomegalovirus exposure and HLA in healthy donors. Remarks on this clone: Its antigen is unknown.

This PCR relied on a set of 60 Vbeta primers and 13 Jbeta primers. The repertoire was sequenced with immunoSEQ multiplex PCR; TCRdb's copy has only in-frame clones and lacks some. The sample has fewer than 180,000 clones, more than 75% seen once. Study results and caveats: In a later analysis, a missense DCLRE1C variant was linked to TCR beta V- and J-gene trimming. Earlier analysis looked at TCR beta V segments, and most were productive about 87% or about 30% of the time. Later, an analysis found that common viral pathogens appeared to be linked with several of the most significant clusters.

The sequenced material came from PBMCs. The TCR comes from a human donor in good health.

CDR3 loop: CASSESRVAYEQYF. CDR3 in DNA: TGCGCCAGCAGTGAGTCCCGAGTGGCCTACGAGCAGTACTTC. The chain uses TRBV10-1 and TRBJ2-7; D is uncertain. Germline CDR1 WNHNN, CDR2 SYGVQD (reference sequence). The CDR3 contains 14 residues. V dropped 0 bases and J dropped 2 bases, with 8 bases sitting between them.